This T cell receptor (beta chain) was recovered during a study of T cell responses to AZD1222 COVID-19 vaccine. A word on this clone: No antigen is known for it.

The study, taken as a whole, reports: A rise in Spike-specific TCR breadth and depth followed two AZD1222 doses. There were mostly white British donors and more females than males, and clonal diversity was possibly underestimated.

Produced via immunoSEQ multiplex PCR; TCRdb's table is partial and in-frame only. The sample has 120,000 or so clones, 88% seen once; the top ten hold about 8.3%. Sequencing was performed on peripheral blood, taken on day 0 of AZD1222 vaccination. The receptor comes from an adult in good health.

CDR3 region: CASSYRDSNQPQHF. As DNA, the CDR3 is TGTGCCAGCAGTTACCGGGATAGCAATCAGCCCCAGCATTTT. This rearrangement joins TRBV6-6 to TRBJ1-5; D unresolved. V was cut by 2 bases and J by 0 bases, with 5 bases left in between. The germline V gene encodes CDR1 MNHNY and CDR2 SVGAGI (reference sequence). This CDR3 region has 14 residues.